This is a list of T cell receptor beta chains from one sample in a study of identical twins. TCRdb itself ran the 5' RACE reads through MiXCR, one entry per CDR3 protein. This table holds 700,000 or so distinct CDR3 sequences, 20% to 25% found once. A further study also used this sample, focusing on T cells expressing NK-cell markers.

The sample comprised PBMCs. The receptors come from a woman aged 18-29 years in good health. Both conserved end residues are part of each CDR3. The D gene is left open where the match is weak. Size is omitted from some rows. Given values are once, few, many or a class for expanded clones.

abundance | j_gene | v_gene | d_gene | CDR3nt | CDR3aa
. | TRBJ2-5 | TRBV9 | TRBD2 | TGTGCCAGCAGCCCTTCTAGCGGGGGGGCCGGTGAGACCCAGTACTTC | CASSPSSGGAGETQYF
few | TRBJ2-1 | TRBV5-1 | TRBD2 | TGCGCCAGCAGCCCAGCATTGGCTAGCGGGGCTTACAATGAGCAGTTCTTC | CASSPALASGAYNEQFF
. | TRBJ2-1 | TRBV20-1 | TRBD2 | TGCAGTGCTAGGCTACTAGCGGGAGTTGAGTGGGTAGGCTATGAGCAGTTCTTC | CSARLLAGVEWVGYEQFF
. | TRBJ2-6 | TRBV20-1 | . | TGCAGTGCTAGAGATCCGGGTAATGGGGCCAACGTCCTGACTTTC | CSARDPGNGANVLTF
. | TRBJ1-1 | TRBV7-9 | . | TGTGCCAGCAGCCTAGACGCCTGGAGAAACACTGAAGCTTTCTTT | CASSLDAWRNTEAFF
. | TRBJ2-7 | TRBV6-2/TRBV6-3 | TRBD1 | TGTGCCAGCAGATGGGACAGTCCCTCCTACGAGCAGTACTTC | CASRWDSPSYEQYF
. | TRBJ1-2 | TRBV20-1 | TRBD1 | TGCAGTGCTACACTCGGGGACAGTGGCTACACCTTC | CSATLGDSGYTF
. | TRBJ2-2 | TRBV5-5 | . | TGTGCCAGCAGCATGGAGGGGGTTTGGACCGGGGAGCTGTTTTTT | CASSMEGVWTGELFF
. | TRBJ2-1 | TRBV7-2 | . | TGTGCCAGCAGCTTACAGGGTATGATGGGCAATGAGCAGTTCTTC | CASSLQGMMGNEQFF
few | TRBJ1-3 | TRBV27 | . | TGTGCCAGCAGCCGTAAACGGGCAAGCGGAAACACCATATATTTT | CASSRKRASGNTIYF
. | TRBJ2-5 | TRBV12-3/TRBV12-4 | . | TGTGCCAGCAGTTTAGGGCAGGTGGCGACCCAGTACTTC | CASSLGQVATQYF
. | TRBJ2-1 | TRBV3-1 | TRBD1 | TGTGCCAGCAGCCCGGAAGGGGGCGACCTCTTATACAATGAGCAGTTCTTC | CASSPEGGDLLYNEQFF
few | TRBJ2-7 | TRBV20-1 | TRBD2 | TGCAGTGCCTCGACTAGCGGGCTCGTCGAGCAGTACTTC | CSASTSGLVEQYF
few | TRBJ2-1 | TRBV20-1 | . | TGCAGTGCTTCAGGGGGGGAGCAGTTCTTC | CSASGGEQFF
. | TRBJ1-2 | TRBV30 | . | TGTGCCTGGAGTGTACACTATGGCTACACCTTC | CAWSVHYGYTF
. | TRBJ2-3 | TRBV11-2 | TRBD1 | TGTGCCAGCACCTCGACAGGGGGCGCATACACAGATACGCAGTATTTT | CASTSTGGAYTDTQYF
few | TRBJ2-1 | TRBV9 | . | TGTGCCAGCAGCGTAGGTCGTTTAGGCTCCTACAATGAGCAGTTCTTC | CASSVGRLGSYNEQFF
. | TRBJ1-1 | TRBV20-1 | . | TGCAGTGCCCAGACAGTTCGGGGTACTGAAGCTTTCTTT | CSAQTVRGTEAFF
. | TRBJ1-5 | TRBV5-6 | . | TGTGCCAGCAGCTTAGTAGATCAGCCCCAGCATTTT | CASSLVDQPQHF
. | TRBJ2-2 | TRBV12-3/TRBV12-4 | . | TGTGCCAGCAACAGTTTAAGGCAGGGTGGTCGCACCGGGGAGCTGTTTTTT | CASNSLRQGGRTGELFF
. | TRBJ1-1 | TRBV7-8 | . | TGTGCCAGCAGCTGGTCCATGAACACTGAAGCTTTCTTT | CASSWSMNTEAFF
. | TRBJ2-7 | TRBV5-1 | . | TGCGCCAGCGGCCGGGACCGATTTAGCTCCTACGAGCAGTACTTC | CASGRDRFSSYEQYF
. | TRBJ1-3 | TRBV2 | . | TGTGCCAGCACGGGGTATACGGGGAGGGGAAACACCATATATTTT | CASTGYTGRGNTIYF
. | TRBJ2-1 | TRBV9 | . | TGTGCCAGCAGTTCATGGGGAGGTCCGGTCGCAGGGGATGAGCAGTTCTTC | CASSSWGGPVAGDEQFF
. | TRBJ2-7 | TRBV4-3 | TRBD1 | TGCGCCAGCAGCCAAGGAACGGGACAGGGGTCCTACGAGCAGTACTTC | CASSQGTGQGSYEQYF
. | TRBJ2-1 | TRBV2 | . | TGTGCCAGCAGTCCCGACCTCGGGGAGCAGTTCTTC | CASSPDLGEQFF
. | TRBJ1-4 | TRBV20-1 | . | TGCAGTGTATCCCTCACTAATGAAAAACTGTTTTTT | CSVSLTNEKLFF
few | TRBJ2-3 | TRBV12-3/TRBV12-4 | TRBD2 | TGTGCCAGCAGTTTCCGGGGGGGCCCCGCAGATACGCAGTATTTT | CASSFRGGPADTQYF
. | TRBJ2-3 | TRBV5-1 | TRBD2 | TGCGCCAGCAGCCCCGGGGGGTCTAGCACAGATACGCAGTATTTT | CASSPGGSSTDTQYF
. | TRBJ2-5 | TRBV3-1 | . | TGTGCCAGCAGCCAAGATCCGCGGGGACAAGAGACCCAGTACTTC | CASSQDPRGQETQYF
. | TRBJ2-1 | TRBV11-2 | . | TGTGCCAGCAGCTTCACTAAGGGGACCTCGTATAATGAGCAGTTCTTC | CASSFTKGTSYNEQFF
. | TRBJ2-2 | TRBV20-1 | . | TGCAGTGCTAGACTACCAGGGGGGACCGGGGAGCTGTTTTTT | CSARLPGGTGELFF
. | TRBJ2-4 | TRBV3-1 | . | TGTGCCAGCAGCCAAGAAGGAGGGGGACTAGCCAAAAACATTCAGTACTTC | CASSQEGGGLAKNIQYF
. | TRBJ2-1 | TRBV11-2 | . | TGTGCCAGCAGCTTAGAAGCTAGATCAGCCTACAATGAGCAGTTCTTC | CASSLEARSAYNEQFF
. | TRBJ2-1 | TRBV9 | . | TGTGCCAGCAGCGTAGGGGTGAGCTCCTACAATGAGCAGTTCTTC | CASSVGVSSYNEQFF
few | TRBJ2-3 | TRBV4-1 | TRBD1 | TGCGCCAGCAGCCCAGTGACAGGGGTTATCGCAGATACGCAGTATTTT | CASSPVTGVIADTQYF
. | TRBJ2-5 | TRBV5-1 | . | TGCGCCAGCAGCTTGGGATCGTGGGAGACCCAGTACTTC | CASSLGSWETQYF
few | TRBJ1-1 | TRBV6-1 | . | TGTGCCAGCAGCCGCAGGGGTGGGAACACTGAAGCTTTCTTT | CASSRRGGNTEAFF
few | TRBJ2-1 | TRBV5-6 | TRBD2 | TGTGCCAGCAGCCCCCTGGGACTAGCGGGTTACAATGAGCAGTTCTTC | CASSPLGLAGYNEQFF
many | TRBJ1-5 | TRBV7-2 | . | TGTGCCAGCAGCTTATCAGAGAATCAGCCCCAGCATTTT | CASSLSENQPQHF
few | TRBJ2-1 | TRBV4-3 | TRBD2 | TGCGCCAGCAGCCAAGAACCTACTAGCGGGAGCTCCTACAATGAGCAGTTCTTC | CASSQEPTSGSSYNEQFF
. | TRBJ1-2 | TRBV15 | . | TGTGCCACCAGCAGAGATCGGGACATCCTTTCCCATGGCTACACCTTC | CATSRDRDILSHGYTF